Shown below are 5 T cell receptor beta chains from a single sample sequenced in a study of graft-versus-host responses after intestinal transplantation. Using immunoSEQ multiplex PCR, the repertoire was profiled, and TCRdb retains in-frame clones only, with some absent. The table lists some 96,000 clones, about 88% of them singletons. Antigen specificity for these receptors is unknown. Sequencing used unstimulated CD4+ T cells sorted from spleen or lymph node cells, obtained before transplant. The receptor source for this set is a human donor who was the organ donor for an intestinal transplant.

This chain uses TRBV6-6 with TRBJ2-1; TRBD1 matches at 7 bases. Losses at the gene ends were 5 bases for V and 4 bases for J; bases not matched to a gene: 5. The CDR3 is 14 amino acids. In germline, CDR1 is MNHNY, CDR2 SVGAGI (reference sequence). CDR3 nucleotides: TGTGCCAGCAGTGCCGGGACAGTTTACAATGAGCAGTTCTTC. Translated, it gives CASSAGTVYNEQFF.

V usage is TRBV7-2 and J usage is TRBJ2-5; TRBD1 aligns across 8 bases. The CDR3 sequence is 13 residues long. V lost 10 bases, J lost 6 bases, and 10 bases stayed unmatched. CDR1 is SGHTA and CDR2 is FQGNSA in the germline V gene. The CDR3, as DNA: TGTGCCACAGGACAGGGTCGGTTGCAGACCCAGTACTTC. Its translation: CATGQGRLQTQYF.

The rearrangement links TRBV28 to TRBJ2-5; D gene unclear. The CDR3 extends over 11 amino acids. The germline CDR1 and CDR2 sequences are MDHEN and SYDVKM. V lost 4 bases and J 0 bases, leaving 0 bases between the germline ends. The CDR3 loop is CASSYQETQYF. The CDR3 DNA reads TGTGCCAGCAGTTACCAAGAGACCCAGTACTTC.

The V call is TRBV7-8, the J call TRBJ1-5; TRBD1 matches 7 bases. V gave up 0 bases and J gave up 9 bases; unmatched junction bases: 2. This CDR3 comprises 13 residues. The germline CDR1 and CDR2 sequences are SGHVS and FQNEAQ. The CDR3 coding sequence is TGTGCCAGCAGCTTAGCAGGGGACAGGCCCCAGCATTTT. Translated: CASSLAGDRPQHF.

The chain employs TRBV4-2 and TRBJ1-4, with 9 nucleotides matching TRBD1. The CDR3 covers 21 residues. CDR1 is LGHNA and CDR2 is YNFKEQ in the germline V gene. With V trimmed by 0 bases and J by 0 bases, 14 bases remained unmatched. CDR3 region: CASSQDGPYRGLRATNEKLFF. The CDR3 DNA follows: TGTGCCAGCAGCCAAGATGGACCTTACAGGGGGCTACGAGCAACTAATGAAAAACTGTTTTTT.